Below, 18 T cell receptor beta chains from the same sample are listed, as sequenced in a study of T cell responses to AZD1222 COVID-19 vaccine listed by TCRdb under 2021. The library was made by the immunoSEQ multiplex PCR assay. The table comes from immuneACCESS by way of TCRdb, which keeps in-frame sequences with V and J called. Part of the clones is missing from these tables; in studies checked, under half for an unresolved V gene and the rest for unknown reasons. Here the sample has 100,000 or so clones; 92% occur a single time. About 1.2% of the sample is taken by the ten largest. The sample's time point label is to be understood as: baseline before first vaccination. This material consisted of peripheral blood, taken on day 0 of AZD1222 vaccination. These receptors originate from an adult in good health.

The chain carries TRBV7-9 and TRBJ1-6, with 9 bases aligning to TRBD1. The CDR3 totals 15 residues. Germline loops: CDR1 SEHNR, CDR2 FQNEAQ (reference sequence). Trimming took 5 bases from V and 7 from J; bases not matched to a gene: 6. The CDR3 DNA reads TGTGCCAGCAGCGCCTCCGGGACAGGGAATTCACCCCTCCACTTT. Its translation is CASSASGTGNSPLHF.

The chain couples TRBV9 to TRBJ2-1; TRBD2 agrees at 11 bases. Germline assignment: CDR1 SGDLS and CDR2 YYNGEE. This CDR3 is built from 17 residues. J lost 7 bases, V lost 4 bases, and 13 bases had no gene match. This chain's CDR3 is CASSPLGSGGARNEQFF. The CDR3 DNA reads TGTGCCAGCAGCCCCCTAGGTAGCGGGGGGGCGAGGAATGAGCAGTTCTTC.

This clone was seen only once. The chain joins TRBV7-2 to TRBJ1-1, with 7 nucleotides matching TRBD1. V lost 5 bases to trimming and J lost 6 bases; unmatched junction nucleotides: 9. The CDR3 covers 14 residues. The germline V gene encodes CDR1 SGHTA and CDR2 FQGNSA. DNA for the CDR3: TGTGCCAGCAGCACACAGGGGATTTTGTCTGAAGCTTTCTTT. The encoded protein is CASSTQGILSEAFF.

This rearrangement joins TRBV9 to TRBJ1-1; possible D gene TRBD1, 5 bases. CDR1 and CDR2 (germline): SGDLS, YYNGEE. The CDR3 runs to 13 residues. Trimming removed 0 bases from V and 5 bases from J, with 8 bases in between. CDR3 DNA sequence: TGTGCCAGCAGCGTAGGGGGGAAAACTGAAGCTTTCTTT. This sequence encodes CASSVGGKTEAFF.

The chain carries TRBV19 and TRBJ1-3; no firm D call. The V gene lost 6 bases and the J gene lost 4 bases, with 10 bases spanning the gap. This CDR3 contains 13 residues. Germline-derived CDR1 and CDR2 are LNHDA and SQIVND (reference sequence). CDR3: CASRPGSGNTIYF. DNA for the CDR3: TGTGCCAGTAGACCGGGGTCCGGAAACACCATATATTTT.

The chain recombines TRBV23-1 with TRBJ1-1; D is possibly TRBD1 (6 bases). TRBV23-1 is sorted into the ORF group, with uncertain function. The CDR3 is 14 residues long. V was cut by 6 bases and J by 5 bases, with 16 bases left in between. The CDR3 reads CASRYRVRETEAFF. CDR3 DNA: TGCGCCAGCAGGTACAGGGTTCGGGAGACTGAAGCTTTCTTT.

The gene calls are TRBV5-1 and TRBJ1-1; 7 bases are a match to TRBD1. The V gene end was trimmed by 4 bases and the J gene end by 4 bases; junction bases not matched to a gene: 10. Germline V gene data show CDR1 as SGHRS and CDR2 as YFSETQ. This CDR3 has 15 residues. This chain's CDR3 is CASSPIRDRRTEAFF. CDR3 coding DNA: TGCGCCAGCAGCCCCATCCGGGACAGACGCACTGAAGCTTTCTTT.

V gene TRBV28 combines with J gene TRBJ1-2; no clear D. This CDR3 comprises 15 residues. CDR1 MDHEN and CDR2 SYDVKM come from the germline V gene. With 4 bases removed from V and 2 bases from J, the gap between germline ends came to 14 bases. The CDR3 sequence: CASSSRGRSNYGYTF. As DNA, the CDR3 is TGTGCCAGCAGTTCCCGCGGGCGCTCCAACTATGGCTACACCTTC.

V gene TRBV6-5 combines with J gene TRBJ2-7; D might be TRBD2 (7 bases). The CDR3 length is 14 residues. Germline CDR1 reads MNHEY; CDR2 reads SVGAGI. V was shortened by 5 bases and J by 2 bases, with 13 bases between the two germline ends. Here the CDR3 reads CASSKRGGAYEQYF. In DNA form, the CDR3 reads TGTGCCAGCAGTAAGAGGGGGGGGGCCTACGAGCAGTACTTC.

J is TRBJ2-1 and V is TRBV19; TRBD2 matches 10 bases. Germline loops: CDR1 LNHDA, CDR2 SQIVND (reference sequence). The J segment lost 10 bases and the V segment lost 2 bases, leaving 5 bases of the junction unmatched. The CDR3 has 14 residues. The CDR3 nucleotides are TGTGCCAGTAGTATAATAGCGGGGGGTAAGGAGCAGTTCTTC. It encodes CASSIIAGGKEQFF. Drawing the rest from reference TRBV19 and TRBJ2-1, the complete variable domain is DGGITQSPKYLFRKEGQNVTLSCEQNLNHDAMYWYRQDPGQGLRLIYYSQIVNDFQKGDIAEGYSVSREKKESFPLTVTSAQKNPTAFYLCASSIIAGGKEQFFGPGTRLTVL.

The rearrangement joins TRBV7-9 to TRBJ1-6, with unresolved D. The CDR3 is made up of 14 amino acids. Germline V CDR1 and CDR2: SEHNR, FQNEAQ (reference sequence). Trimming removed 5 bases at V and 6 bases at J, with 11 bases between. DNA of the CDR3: TGTGCCAGCAGCCATAGTCGTGGTAATTCACCCCTCCACTTT. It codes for CASSHSRGNSPLHF.

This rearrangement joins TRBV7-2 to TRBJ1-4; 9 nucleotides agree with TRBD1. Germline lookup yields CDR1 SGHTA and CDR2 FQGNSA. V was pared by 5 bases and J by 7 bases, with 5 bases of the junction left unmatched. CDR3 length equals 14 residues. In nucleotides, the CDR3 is TGTGCCAGCAGCACCCGACAGGGGGTTGAAAAACTGTTTTTT. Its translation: CASSTRQGVEKLFF. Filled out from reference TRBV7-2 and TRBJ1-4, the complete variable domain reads GAGVSQSPSNKVTEKGKDVELRCDPISGHTALYWYRQSLGQGLEFLIYFQGNSAPDKSGLPSDRFSAERTGGSVSTLTIQRTQQEDSAVYLCASSTRQGVEKLFFGSGTQLSVL.

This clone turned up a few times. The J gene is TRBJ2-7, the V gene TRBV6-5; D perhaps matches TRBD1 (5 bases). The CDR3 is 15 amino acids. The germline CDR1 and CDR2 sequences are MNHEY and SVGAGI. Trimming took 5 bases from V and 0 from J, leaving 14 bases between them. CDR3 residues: CASSRGRPTSYEQYF. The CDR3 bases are TGTGCCAGCAGTAGGGGTCGCCCGACCTCCTACGAGCAGTACTTC.

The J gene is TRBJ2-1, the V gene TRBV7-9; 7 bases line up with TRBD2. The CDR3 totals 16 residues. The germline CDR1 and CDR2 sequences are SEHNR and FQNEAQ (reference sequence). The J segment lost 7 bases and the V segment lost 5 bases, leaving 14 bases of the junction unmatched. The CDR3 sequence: CASSGPGRTPGNEQFF. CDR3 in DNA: TGTGCCAGCAGCGGTCCCGGGAGGACCCCAGGGAATGAGCAGTTCTTC.

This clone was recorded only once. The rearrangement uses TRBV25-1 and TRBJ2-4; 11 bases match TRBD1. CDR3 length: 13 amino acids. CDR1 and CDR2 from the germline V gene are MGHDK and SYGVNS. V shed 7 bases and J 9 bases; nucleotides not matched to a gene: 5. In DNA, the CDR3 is TGTGCCAGCAAGGGACAGGGGGTCCCCATTCAGTACTTC. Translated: CASKGQGVPIQYF.

CDR3 protein: CASSPREEDTQYF. The CDR3, as DNA: TGTGCCAGCTCACCACGGGAGGAAGATACGCAGTATTTT. The chain combines TRBV18 with TRBJ2-3, with a weak D call TRBD2 (6 bases). Germline V gene sequence: CDR1 KGHSH, CDR2 LQKENI. The ends were cut back, 1 base at V and 5 bases at J, with 7 bases in the middle. This CDR3 region has 13 residues. The full variable domain, rest sourced from reference TRBV18 and TRBJ2-3, is NAGVMQNPRHLVRRRGQEARLRCSPMKGHSHVYWYRQLPEEGLKFMVYLQKENIIDESGMPKERFSAEFPKEGPSILRIQQVVRGDSAAYFCASSPREEDTQYFGPGTRLTVL.

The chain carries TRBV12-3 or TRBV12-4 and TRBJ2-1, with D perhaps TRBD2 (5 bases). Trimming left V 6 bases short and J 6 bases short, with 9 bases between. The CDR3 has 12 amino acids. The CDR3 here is CASRVGGNEQFF. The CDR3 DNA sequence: TGTGCCAGCAGGGTCGGAGGCAATGAGCAGTTCTTC.

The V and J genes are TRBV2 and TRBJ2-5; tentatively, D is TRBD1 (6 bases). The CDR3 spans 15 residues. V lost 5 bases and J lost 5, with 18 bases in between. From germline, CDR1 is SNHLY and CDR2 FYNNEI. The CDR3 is CASSQGRGVGETQYF. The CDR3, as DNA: TGTGCCAGCAGTCAAGGCAGGGGAGTAGGGGAGACCCAGTACTTC.